Presented here are 16 T cell receptor beta chains from one specimen sequenced in a study of shared clonotypes between healthy human individuals. Clones were read by immunoSEQ multiplex PCR, and TCRdb kept only the in-frame ones, dropping some. Of hundreds of thousands of clones in the sample, approximately 79% are singletons; the top ten hold around 1.6%. The sample consisted of memory CD4+ T cells sorted from blood. Subset here: CD45RA-negative fraction. Receptors were obtained from a woman in her 30s in good health.

The rearrangement links TRBV6-1 to TRBJ2-5; the D is unclear. V was cut by 4 bases and J by 4 bases, with 16 bases left in between. In germline, CDR1 is MNHNS, CDR2 SASEGT. The CDR3 extends over 15 amino acids. In nucleotides, the CDR3 is TGTGCCAGCAGTGCCTCCGAGCGCGAGAGAGAGACCCAGTACTTC. This codes for CASSASERERETQYF.

In the case of this clone: Other DNA sequences in the sample encode the same CDR3. V gene TRBV5-1 combines with J gene TRBJ2-3; D is possibly TRBD2 (6 bases). Per germline, CDR1 SGHRS and CDR2 YFSETQ. This CDR3 comprises 15 residues. V gave up 0 bases and J gave up 3 bases, with 11 bases separating them. The CDR3 spells CASSLAGVTTDTQYF. CDR3 coding DNA: TGCGCCAGCAGCTTGGCGGGGGTAACGACAGATACGCAGTATTTT.

The chain links TRBV9 to TRBJ1-1; D unresolved. The ends were cut back, 2 bases at V and 2 bases at J, with 10 bases in the middle. Germline lookup yields CDR1 SGDLS and CDR2 YYNGEE. The CDR3 has 14 amino acids. The CDR3 loop reads CASSVTADNTEAFF. The CDR3 DNA follows: TGTGCCAGCAGCGTGACCGCGGACAACACTGAAGCTTTCTTT.

CDR3 DNA: TGTGCCGTAACCGAAAGGGCCGGCACAGATACGCAGTATTTT. Protein product: CAVTERAGTDTQYF. V and J are TRBV10-3 and TRBJ2-3; D is unresolved. The CDR3 length is 14 residues. The germline V gene encodes CDR1 ENHRY and CDR2 SYGVKD. Trimming removed 11 bases from V and 1 base from J, with 16 bases in between.

This rearrangement joins TRBV19 to TRBJ1-1, with a possible D match to TRBD1 (5 bases). This CDR3 is 14 amino acids long. V was cut by 9 bases and J by 6 bases, with 20 bases left in between. The germline gives CDR1 LNHDA, CDR2 SQIVND (reference sequence). This CDR3 reads CASSRDPVKAEAFF. As DNA, the CDR3 is TGTGCCAGCAGCAGGGACCCGGTTAAGGCTGAAGCTTTCTTT.

The genes are TRBV6-1 and TRBJ2-7; 10 bases fit TRBD2. Germline CDR1 and CDR2: MNHNS and SASEGT. The CDR3 is 15 amino acids. J was trimmed by 3 bases and V by 5 bases; bases with no gene match: 7. CDR3 sequence (DNA): TGTGCCAGCAGTCGAACTAGCGGGACGGGCTACGAGCAGTACTTC. It specifies CASSRTSGTGYEQYF.

The table lists this clone with a few counts. The rearrangement joins TRBV11-3 to TRBJ2-1; 8 nucleotides agree with TRBD2. Per germline, CDR1 SGHNT and CDR2 YENEEA. The V segment lost 1 base and the J segment 6 bases; nucleotides outside the gene matches: 17. The CDR3 covers 19 residues. CDR3 in DNA: TGTGCCAGCAGCTTAGGCCTCTCGTCCGGGACTAGTGGATCCAATGAGCAGTTCTTC. Translation gives CASSLGLSSGTSGSNEQFF.

V usage is TRBV27 and J usage is TRBJ2-7; D is undetermined. The V and J ends lost 6 bases and 6 bases respectively, with 9 bases between them. The CDR3 sequence is 11 residues long. In germline, CDR1 is MNHEY, CDR2 SMNVEV (reference sequence). The CDR3 loop reads CASRSAVEQYF. CDR3 sequence (DNA): TGTGCCAGCAGATCGGCCGTCGAGCAGTACTTC.

This clone was counted between two and nine times. This chain connects TRBV15 to TRBJ1-4, with D perhaps TRBD1 (6 bases). Trimming took off 8 bases at V and 8 bases at J, with 15 bases between the two ends. The CDR3 is 13 residues long. CDR1 and CDR2 (germline): LNHNV, YYDKDF (reference sequence). The DNA for the CDR3 is TGTGCCACCTCCTACAGGGAGGAAGAAAAACTGTTTTTT. Translated, it gives CATSYREEEKLFF. Combining the CDR3 with reference TRBV15 and TRBJ1-4 gives the whole variable domain DAMVIQNPRYQVTQFGKPVTLSCSQTLNHNVMYWYQQKSSQAPKLLFHYYDKDFNNEADTPDNFQSRRPNTSFCFLDIRSPGLGDTAMYLCATSYREEEKLFFGSGTQLSVL.

In its sample, this clone was seen a few times. The V call is TRBV27, the J call TRBJ2-7; the D gene is possibly TRBD2 (5 bases). The CDR3 has 13 amino acids. Deletions cut 9 bases from V and 0 bases from J, with 12 bases between. Per germline, CDR1 MNHEY and CDR2 SMNVEV (reference sequence). The CDR3 loop reads CASRAANSYEQYF. Written as DNA, the CDR3 is TGTGCCAGTAGAGCGGCCAACTCCTACGAGCAGTACTTC.

This chain uses TRBV5-1 with TRBJ1-2; 11 nucleotides match TRBD1. With 4 bases clipped from V and 3 bases from J, the junction kept 8 bases outside the gene matches. This CDR3 region has 16 residues. Germline CDR1 SGHRS, CDR2 YFSETQ. The CDR3 DNA reads as TGCGCCAGCAGCAGGATCGGACAGGGGGCGGACTATGGCTACACCTTC. It is translated as CASSRIGQGADYGYTF.

The chain couples TRBV2 to TRBJ2-1; no clear D gene. V lost 5 bases to trimming and J lost 7 bases, with 12 bases between them. The V gene's germline CDR1 is SNHLY and CDR2 FYNNEI. The CDR3 sequence is 13 residues long. CDR3 DNA sequence: TGTGCCAGCAGTTACCCAGTGGGGAATGAGCAGTTCTTC. Translated: CASSYPVGNEQFF.

This chain links TRBV19 with TRBJ2-1; TRBD2 matches at 9 bases. The CDR3 is 16 amino acids. In germline, CDR1 is LNHDA, CDR2 SQIVND (reference sequence). Losses at the gene ends were 1 base for V and 3 bases for J; bases not matched to a gene: 4. CDR3 protein: CASSIVASGVYNEQFF. The CDR3, as DNA: TGTGCCAGTAGTATAGTAGCTAGCGGGGTCTACAATGAGCAGTTCTTC. The full variable domain, rest sourced from reference TRBV19 and TRBJ2-1, is DGGITQSPKYLFRKEGQNVTLSCEQNLNHDAMYWYRQDPGQGLRLIYYSQIVNDFQKGDIAEGYSVSREKKESFPLTVTSAQKNPTAFYLCASSIVASGVYNEQFFGPGTRLTVL.

The V call is TRBV9, the J call TRBJ2-5; D is unclear. V was pared by 0 bases and J by 2 bases, with 8 bases between. This CDR3 is 14 amino acids long. In germline, CDR1 is SGDLS, CDR2 YYNGEE. The CDR3 nucleotides read TGTGCCAGCAGCGTAGCCAGTCTACAAGAGACCCAGTACTTC. This translates into CASSVASLQETQYF.

Turning to this clone: This sequence is one base from a far larger clone and is likely a read error. The genes are TRBV7-8 and TRBJ2-7; the D is unclear. The CDR3 extends over 14 amino acids. Germline V gene sequence: CDR1 SGHVS, CDR2 FQNEAQ. CDR3 DNA sequence: TGTGCCAGCAGCTTAGTTTCCGCGAGACACGAGCAGTGCTTC. It codes for CASSLVSARHEQCF.

The V gene is TRBV27, the J gene TRBJ2-5; the D gene is possibly TRBD1 (6 bases). The germline CDR1 and CDR2 sequences are MNHEY and SMNVEV (reference sequence). The length of the CDR3 is 14 residues. The V gene lost 4 bases and the J gene lost 6 bases, with 15 bases spanning the gap. The CDR3 here is CASSSRQAWKTQYF. In DNA, the CDR3 is TGTGCCAGCAGTTCTAGACAGGCTTGGAAGACCCAGTACTTC.